The 15 T cell receptor beta chains below come from one sample, sequenced in a study of OX40 agonist ivuxolimab in advanced cancers. TCRdb's table, derived via immunoSEQ multiplex PCR, lists solely in-frame clones and lacks some. The sample holds tens of thousands of clones, roughly nine tenths seen once. The source material was CD4+ or CD8+ T cells sorted from blood, sampled in a trial of the OX40 agonist ivuxolimab. These receptor sequences come from an adult with an advanced solid tumor such as melanoma, head and neck, liver or kidney cancer.

The chain couples TRBV29-1 to TRBJ1-2; D remains unclear. Trimming stripped 4 bases from V and 4 bases from J, with 10 bases between. CDR1 is SQVTM and CDR2 is ANQGSEA in the germline V gene. This CDR3 is 12 amino acids long. CDR3 region: CSVGTGTYGYTF. For the CDR3, the DNA is TGCAGCGTTGGGACGGGCACCTATGGCTACACCTTC. Complete variable domain (other parts from reference TRBV29-1 and TRBJ1-2): SAVISQKPSRDICQRGTSLTIQCQVDSQVTMMFWYRQQPGQSLTLIATANQGSEATYESGFVIDKFPISRPNLTFSTLTVSNMSPEDSSIYLCSVGTGTYGYTFGSGTRLTVV.

The V call is TRBV19, the J call TRBJ2-3; 16 bases match TRBD2. The junction had 7 bases not matched to a gene; V was cut back by 5 bases and J by 5 bases. The CDR3 is 17 residues long. Germline CDR1 reads LNHDA; CDR2 reads SQIVND (reference sequence). The CDR3: CASSLGTSGRAKDTQYF. In DNA form, the CDR3 reads TGTGCCAGTAGTCTGGGGACTAGCGGGAGGGCCAAAGATACGCAGTATTTT.

This clone was seen just once. V gene TRBV5-4 combines with J gene TRBJ2-3; TRBD2 agrees at 12 bases. J was trimmed by 3 bases and V by 4 bases; bases with no gene match: 9. Germline V CDR1 and CDR2: SGHNT, YYREEE (reference sequence). The CDR3 is made up of 17 amino acids. The CDR3 DNA is TGTGCCAGCAGCCCCCGTAAGACTAGCGGGGGTACAGATACGCAGTATTTT. Translated: CASSPRKTSGGTDTQYF.

J is TRBJ2-4 and V is TRBV2; D is possibly TRBD1 or TRBD2 (5 bases each). The germline CDR1 and CDR2 sequences are SNHLY and FYNNEI. Trimming cost V 8 bases and J 7 bases, with 15 bases left between them. The CDR3 consists of 13 residues. Here the CDR3 reads CASCFNEGNIQYF. The CDR3 DNA reads as TGTGCCAGCTGTTTTAACGAGGGGAACATTCAGTACTTC.

This chain joins TRBV6-6 and TRBJ1-5; a weak D match, TRBD1 (5 bases). Germline CDR1 and CDR2: MNHNY and SVGAGI (reference sequence). Trimming removed 4 bases from V and 6 bases from J, with 10 bases in between. CDR3 size: 13 residues. CDR3 sequence (DNA): TGTGCCAGCAGTTGGACACAAGGTCAGCCCCAGCATTTT. This encodes CASSWTQGQPQHF.

The chain couples TRBV18 to TRBJ1-3; D uncertain. Germline CDR1 and CDR2: KGHSH and LQKENI. This CDR3 comprises 17 residues. Trimming removed 2 bases from V and 0 bases from J, with 14 bases in between. The CDR3 bases are TGTGCCAGCTCACCAGCCCCGCCAGTCTTCTCTGGAAACACCATATATTTT. Its translation: CASSPAPPVFSGNTIYF. The complete variable domain, with remaining parts taken from reference TRBV18 and TRBJ1-3, reads NAGVMQNPRHLVRRRGQEARLRCSPMKGHSHVYWYRQLPEEGLKFMVYLQKENIIDESGMPKERFSAEFPKEGPSILRIQQVVRGDSAAYFCASSPAPPVFSGNTIYFGEGSWLTVV.

The chain links TRBV7-8 to TRBJ1-5; 8 bases agree with TRBD1. The CDR3 is 15 amino acids. V shed 5 bases and J 5 bases; nucleotides not matched to a gene: 8. Germline V gives CDR1 SGHVS, CDR2 FQNEAQ. The CDR3 sequence: CASSEDRAHYQPQHF. In DNA, the CDR3 is TGTGCCAGCAGCGAGGACAGGGCCCACTATCAGCCCCAGCATTTT.

The chain recombines TRBV10-1 with TRBJ2-5; possible D gene TRBD1, 6 bases. Germline V lookup: CDR1 WNHNN, CDR2 SYGVQD (reference sequence). The CDR3 has 14 residues. The V and J ends lost 0 bases and 3 bases respectively, with 8 bases between them. The CDR3 sequence is CASSESQGKETQYF. CDR3 DNA: TGCGCCAGCAGTGAGTCTCAGGGGAAAGAGACCCAGTACTTC.

This chain connects TRBV30 to TRBJ2-5, with TRBD2 identical over 12 bases. The V gene's germline CDR1 is GTSNPN and CDR2 SVGIG (reference sequence). CDR3 length equals 17 residues. Trimming at V came to 1 base and at J to 4 bases, leaving 10 bases not matched to a gene. The CDR3 loop reads CAWSAPRPGLAGETQYF. CDR3 bases: TGTGCCTGGAGTGCCCCTCGCCCGGGACTAGCGGGAGAGACCCAGTACTTC.

This chain joins TRBV7-9 and TRBJ1-1; 10 nucleotides agree with TRBD1. The CDR3 loop spans 16 amino acids. The germline V gene encodes CDR1 SEHNR and CDR2 FQNEAQ (reference sequence). The trim removed 5 bases at V and 5 bases at J, leaving 11 bases unmatched. CDR3 residues: CASSPGQGGTWTEAFF. The CDR3 bases are TGTGCCAGCAGCCCCGGACAGGGGGGAACCTGGACTGAAGCTTTCTTT.

The chain combines TRBV7-9 with TRBJ1-3; D is perhaps TRBD1 (5 bases). Germline V gene data show CDR1 as SEHNR and CDR2 as FQNEAQ (reference sequence). V was clipped by 8 bases and J by 0 bases, with 5 bases between them. There are 12 residues in the CDR3. Here the CDR3 reads CASGASGNTIYF. CDR3 in DNA: TGTGCCAGCGGGGCCTCTGGAAACACCATATATTTT.

The chain couples TRBV19 to TRBJ2-3; D perhaps matches TRBD2 (6 bases). CDR3 size: 16 residues. The V and J ends lost 5 bases and 3 bases respectively, with 18 bases between them. Germline CDR1 and CDR2: LNHDA and SQIVND (reference sequence). Written as DNA, the CDR3 is TGTGCCAGTAGTCTACTACCGGGACTCAGAACAGATACGCAGTATTTT. This sequence encodes CASSLLPGLRTDTQYF.

The chain recombines TRBV28 with TRBJ2-7; 7 positions agree with TRBD1. The CDR3 loop spans 14 amino acids. The V gene's germline CDR1 is MDHEN and CDR2 SYDVKM. Trimming cost V 8 bases and J 0 bases; bases outside gene matches: 7. The CDR3 DNA reads as TGTGCCAGCGGAAAGACAGGGTACTCCTACGAGCAGTACTTC. The encoded protein is CASGKTGYSYEQYF.

The V and J genes are TRBV14 and TRBJ2-1; 7 bases match TRBD2. The CDR3 runs to 15 residues. Germline assignment: CDR1 SGHDN and CDR2 FVKESK. The J segment lost 3 bases and the V segment lost 8 bases, leaving 10 bases of the junction unmatched. As DNA, the CDR3 is TGTGCCAGCCACGGTGGAGCGGGGTACTACAATGAGCAGTTCTTC. Its protein is CASHGGAGYYNEQFF.

The genes are TRBV11-3 and TRBJ2-2, with D unclear. V dropped 6 bases and J dropped 6 bases, with 11 bases sitting between them. The CDR3 contains 13 residues. Germline V CDR1 and CDR2: SGHNT, YENEEA. The CDR3 loop reads CASSLSVAGELFF. The CDR3 coding sequence is TGTGCCAGCAGTCTCAGTGTAGCCGGGGAGCTGTTTTTT.